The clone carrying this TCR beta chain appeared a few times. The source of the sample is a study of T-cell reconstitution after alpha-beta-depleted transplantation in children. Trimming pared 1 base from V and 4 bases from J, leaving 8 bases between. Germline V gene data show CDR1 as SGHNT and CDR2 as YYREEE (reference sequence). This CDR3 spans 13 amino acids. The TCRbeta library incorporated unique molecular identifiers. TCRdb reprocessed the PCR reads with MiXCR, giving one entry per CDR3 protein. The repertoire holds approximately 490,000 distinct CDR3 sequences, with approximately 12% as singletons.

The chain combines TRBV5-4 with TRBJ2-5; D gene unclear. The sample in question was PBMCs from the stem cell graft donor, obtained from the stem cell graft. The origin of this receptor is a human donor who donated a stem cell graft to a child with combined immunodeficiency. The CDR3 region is CASSLMDRETQYF. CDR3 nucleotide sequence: TGTGCCAGCAGCTTGATGGATAGAGAGACCCAGTACTTC.